This T cell receptor (beta chain) was sequenced for a study of T cells in localized non-small cell lung cancer. Study outcomes and limitations: Of the top 100 tumor clones, median roughly 55 were in adjacent lung, more than 25 among its top 100. Tumor samples were not multi-region, leaving intratumor heterogeneity unexcluded. Patients showing higher blood T cell density tended to see longer overall survival. The study found T cell clonality highest in uninvolved adjacent lung, above tumor.

On this clone itself: Its antigen remains unidentified.

The germline V gene has CDR1 SGHAT and CDR2 FQNNGV. V dropped 4 bases and J dropped 3; count of bases not matched to a gene: 8. CDR3 size: 15 residues. Generated by immunoSEQ multiplex PCR, the TCRdb table keeps only in-frame clones and is missing some. The data show around 20,000 clones, about 91% seen once. The source is a woman aged 35 to 75 with stage I lung adenocarcinoma. This rearrangement joins TRBV11-2 to TRBJ2-7; 8 nucleotides line up with TRBD2. This material consisted of peripheral blood, taken before any cancer treatment. CDR3 in DNA: TGTGCCAGCAGCTGGGGGGGGACTAGGATCTACGAGCAGTACTTC. It yields the protein CASSWGGTRIYEQYF.